Below are 3 T cell receptor beta chains sequenced from a single sample in a study of T cell changes during pregnancy in multiple sclerosis. The table came from immunoSEQ multiplex PCR; TCRdb's copy has only in-frame clones and leaves some out. The data hold 84,000 or so clones, with about 95% observed a single time. Sample: peripheral blood, taken in the third trimester of pregnancy. The receptors originated from a female donor with multiple sclerosis, enrolled in a pregnancy study.

The gene calls are TRBV7-9 and TRBJ1-4, with a tentative D call TRBD1 (6 bases). Germline lookup yields CDR1 SEHNR and CDR2 FQNEAQ (reference sequence). The CDR3 contains 16 residues. V lost 6 bases to trimming and J lost 0 bases, with 14 bases between them. The CDR3 reads CASSLGGHTTNEKLFF. The CDR3 nucleotides are TGTGCCAGCAGTCTGGGGGGGCACACAACTAATGAAAAACTGTTTTTT.

CDR3 residues: CASSLAGNQPQHF. CDR3 bases: TGTGCCAGCAGTTTAGCGGGCAATCAGCCCCAGCATTTT. V gene TRBV27 combines with J gene TRBJ1-5, with no clear D. The V gene's germline CDR1 is MNHEY and CDR2 SMNVEV (reference sequence). Trimming took 2 bases from V and 2 from J, leaving 4 bases between them. The CDR3 is made up of 13 amino acids.

The V and J genes are TRBV18 and TRBJ2-7; 10 bases are shared with TRBD1. This CDR3 region has 15 residues. V trimming: 4 bases; J trimming: 4 bases; junction bases outside the gene matches: 7. Germline-derived CDR1 and CDR2 are KGHSH and LQKENI. CDR3 sequence (DNA): TGTGCCAGCTCACTTTACGGGACAGGGGCTTACGAGCAGTACTTC. Protein product: CASSLYGTGAYEQYF.